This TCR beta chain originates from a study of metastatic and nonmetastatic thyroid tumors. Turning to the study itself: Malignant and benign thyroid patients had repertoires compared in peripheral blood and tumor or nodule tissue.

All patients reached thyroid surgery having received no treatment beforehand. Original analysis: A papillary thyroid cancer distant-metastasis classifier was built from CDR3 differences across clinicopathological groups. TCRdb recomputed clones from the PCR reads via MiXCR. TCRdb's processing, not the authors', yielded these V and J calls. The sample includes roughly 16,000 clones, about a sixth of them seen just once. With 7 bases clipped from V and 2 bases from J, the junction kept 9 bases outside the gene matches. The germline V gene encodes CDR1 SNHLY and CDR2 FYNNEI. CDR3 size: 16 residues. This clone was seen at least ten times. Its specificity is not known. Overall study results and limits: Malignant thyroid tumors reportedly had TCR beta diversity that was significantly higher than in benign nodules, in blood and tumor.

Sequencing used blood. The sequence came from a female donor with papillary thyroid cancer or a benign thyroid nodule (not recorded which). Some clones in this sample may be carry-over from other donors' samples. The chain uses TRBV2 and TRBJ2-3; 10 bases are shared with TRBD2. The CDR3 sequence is CASKRGLAGDTDTQYF. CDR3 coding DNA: TGTGCCAGCAAGAGAGGGCTAGCGGGGGACACAGATACGCAGTATTTT. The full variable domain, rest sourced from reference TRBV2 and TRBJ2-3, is EPEVTQTPSHQVTQMGQEVILRCVPISNHLYFYWYRQILGQKVEFLVSFYNNEISEKSEIFDDQFSVERPDGSNFTLKIRSTKLEDSAMYFCASKRGLAGDTDTQYFGPGTRLTVL.